A single T cell receptor beta chain is shown here with its context. The CDR3 runs to 15 residues. The germline gives CDR1 GTSNPN, CDR2 SVGIG (reference sequence). The V segment lost 1 base and the J segment 0 bases; nucleotides outside the gene matches: 6. This sample was included in a study of blood T cell repertoires in COVID-19. The table came from immunoSEQ multiplex PCR; TCRdb's copy has only in-frame clones and leaves some out. This sample has about 250,000 clones, with 70% to 90% found just once. What was sequenced was peripheral blood. The receptor comes from a woman aged 40 to 50 who had recovered from COVID-19. This chain joins TRBV30 and TRBJ2-7, with 7 nucleotides matching TRBD1. The CDR3 loop is CAWSEGRDSSYEQYF. CDR3 coding DNA: TGTGCCTGGAGTGAAGGCCGGGACAGCTCCTACGAGCAGTACTTC. The full variable domain, with the rest looked up from reference TRBV30 and TRBJ2-7, is SQTIHQWPATLVQPVGSPLSLECTVEGTSNPNLYWYRQAAGRGLQLLFYSVGIGQISSEVPQNLSASRPQDRQFILSSKKLLLSDSGFYLCAWSEGRDSSYEQYFGPGTRLTVT.